This TCR beta chain stems from a study of cytomegalovirus exposure and HLA in healthy donors. Whole-study results and caveats: Sequencing likely generated an artifact that appeared as a cluster of highly shared sequence variants. In a later analysis, DRB1 alleles had the most associated TCRs; HLA-C alleles the fewest.

With 60 Vbeta and 13 Jbeta primers, the PCR was carried out. Libraries were prepared by immunoSEQ multiplex PCR; TCRdb keeps only in-frame clonotypes and omits some of them. The table includes over 150,000 clones, roughly 80% detected once. This clone has a single count. No antigen is known for it. Germline V gene sequence: CDR1 KGHSH, CDR2 LQKENI. V lost 6 bases to trimming and J lost 0 bases; unmatched junction nucleotides: 5. The CDR3 is 16 amino acids. Input material: PBMCs. The chain couples TRBV18 to TRBJ2-5; the match to TRBD2 covers 12 bases. The clonotype originates from a human donor in good health. The CDR3, as DNA: TGTGCCAGCTCTCGACTAGCGGGGGCGTACCAAGAGACCCAGTACTTC. Protein product: CASSRLAGAYQETQYF. Full variable domain (missing parts from reference TRBV18 and TRBJ2-5): NAGVMQNPRHLVRRRGQEARLRCSPMKGHSHVYWYRQLPEEGLKFMVYLQKENIIDESGMPKERFSAEFPKEGPSILRIQQVVRGDSAAYFCASSRLAGAYQETQYFGPGTRLLVL.